This T cell receptor beta chain was observed in a study of PD-L1 blockade in urothelial cancer. In the study overall: Anywhere from 0 to 3 prior chemotherapy regimens had been received by patients.

The CDR3 covers 13 residues. Trimming took 1 base from V and 3 from J, leaving 6 bases between them. Germline lookup yields CDR1 SGHAT and CDR2 FQNNGV. TCR analog templates of synthetic origin were spiked into each PCR. Libraries were prepared by immunoSEQ multiplex PCR; TCRdb keeps only in-frame clonotypes and omits some of them. Among some 19,000 clones listed, nearly 90% were seen once. The chain links TRBV11-2 to TRBJ2-5; D is uncertain. The sequence came from a woman aged 60-75 years with urothelial cancer. Sequenced material: PBMCs, taken around atezolizumab (anti-PD-L1) treatment. The CDR3 coding sequence is TGTGCCAGCAGCTTAGGGGCCAAAGAGACCCAGTACTTC. Translating it yields CASSLGAKETQYF. Full variable domain (missing parts from reference TRBV11-2 and TRBJ2-5): EAGVAQSPRYKIIEKRQSVAFWCNPISGHATLYWYQQILGQGPKLLIQFQNNGVVDDSQLPKDRFSAERLKGVDSTLKIQPAKLEDSAVYLCASSLGAKETQYFGPGTRLLVL.